Below, 23 T cell receptor beta chains from the same sample are listed, as sequenced in a study of shared clonotypes between healthy human individuals (dated by TCRdb to the early 2020s). The library was produced with the immunoSEQ multiplex PCR assay. TCRdb provides this immuneACCESS table in a form limited to in-frame rearrangements. Some clones are lacking; in checked studies, under half of them reflect an unresolved V gene, and why the rest are absent is not known. In this sample the table shows approximately 1.4 million clones, approximately 98% of which occur a single time. The ten most abundant clones make up 0.4% to 0.55% of the sample. The specimen sequenced was naive CD4+ T cells sorted from blood. In light of the paper, this sample's cell subset or site label describes: CD45RA+ positively selected. These receptors came from a man younger than 45 in good health.

This chain connects TRBV10-3 to TRBJ2-7; TRBD1 or TRBD2 may be the D gene (5 bases each). V shed 6 bases and J shed 3 bases, with 18 bases lying between them. The CDR3 has 15 amino acids. CDR1 and CDR2 from the germline V gene are ENHRY and SYGVKD. CDR3: CAIRGVNRSNYEQYF. DNA for the CDR3: TGTGCCATCAGGGGAGTGAACAGGAGCAACTACGAGCAGTACTTC.

DNA for the CDR3: TGCGCCAGCAGCCTATCCGGGACTAGTGGCAATGAGCAGTTCTTC. The encoded protein is CASSLSGTSGNEQFF. The rearrangement joins TRBV5-1 to TRBJ2-1; 8 bases are a match to TRBD2. This CDR3 region has 15 residues. V shed 4 bases, J shed 6 bases, and the junction held 9 bases outside the gene matches. CDR1 is SGHRS and CDR2 is YFSETQ in the germline V gene.

The genes are TRBV11-2 and TRBJ2-7; perhaps TRBD1 as D (7 bases). V was cut by 1 base and J by 4 bases, with 14 bases left in between. The V gene's germline CDR1 is SGHAT and CDR2 FQNNGV. The CDR3 extends over 15 amino acids. CDR3 loop: CASSLAQGGRYEQYF. DNA of the CDR3: TGTGCCAGCAGCTTAGCGCAGGGGGGTAGGTACGAGCAGTACTTC.

This clone was observed a single time. J is TRBJ2-7 and V is TRBV6-6; 7 nucleotides line up with TRBD2. The germline V gene encodes CDR1 MNHNY and CDR2 SVGAGI (reference sequence). CDR3 size: 16 residues. V lost 2 bases and J lost 1; bases outside the gene matches: 8. The CDR3 region has the DNA TGTGCCAGCAGTTACCCTAGGAACGGGGGGTCCTACGAGCAGTACTTC. Its translation is CASSYPRNGGSYEQYF.

The chain recombines TRBV7-2 with TRBJ1-5; D not certain. V lost 3 bases, J lost 4 bases, and 13 bases lay in between. This CDR3 contains 15 residues. The germline CDR1 and CDR2 sequences are SGHTA and FQGNSA. CDR3 amino acids: CASSFTSSLNQPQHF. CDR3 coding DNA: TGTGCCAGCAGCTTTACATCTTCCCTTAATCAGCCCCAGCATTTT.

The chain uses TRBV4-1 and TRBJ1-2, with 9 bases aligning to TRBD1. This CDR3 spans 15 amino acids. Germline V gives CDR1 MGHRA, CDR2 YSYEKL. V lost 5 bases, J lost 3 bases, and 7 bases stayed unmatched. The CDR3 spells CASSFGQGPYYGYTF. DNA of the CDR3: TGCGCCAGCAGCTTTGGACAGGGGCCCTACTATGGCTACACCTTC.

The rearrangement links TRBV11-2 to TRBJ2-7, with TRBD2 identical over 8 bases. With V trimmed by 5 bases and J by 7 bases, 10 bases remained unmatched. The germline V gene has CDR1 SGHAT and CDR2 FQNNGV. The CDR3 is 14 amino acids. The CDR3 DNA reads as TGTGCCAGCAGCCCCCCGGGGGGGGTGAGGGAGCAGTACTTC. Protein: CASSPPGGVREQYF.

This chain's CDR3 is CASSFFDRDYEQYF. The CDR3 nucleotides read TGTGCCAGCAGCTTCTTCGACAGGGACTACGAGCAGTACTTC. This chain joins TRBV5-4 and TRBJ2-7, with 7 bases lining up with TRBD1. Germline trimming cut 2 bases from V and 3 bases from J; bases unmatched to any gene: 5. The CDR3 sequence is 14 residues long. Germline V lookup: CDR1 SGHNT, CDR2 YYREEE (reference sequence).

The V and J genes are TRBV4-1 and TRBJ1-1; D may be TRBD1 (5 bases). Trimming shortened V by 5 bases and J by 5 bases, and 15 bases separated the two germline ends. Germline CDR1 and CDR2: MGHRA and YSYEKL. This CDR3 has 14 amino acids. The CDR3 DNA is TGCGCCAGCAGCGCCATTTTTGGGGGGACTGAAGCTTTCTTT. Protein product: CASSAIFGGTEAFF.

This sequence joins TRBV5-1 and TRBJ2-2; 9 nucleotides align to TRBD1. The junction had 7 bases not matched to a gene; V was cut back by 4 bases and J by 6 bases. Germline V gives CDR1 SGHRS, CDR2 YFSETQ. This CDR3 contains 15 residues. CDR3 DNA: TGCGCCAGCAGCCTAAGGACAGGGGAAGCCGGGGAGCTGTTTTTT. Residues: CASSLRTGEAGELFF.

This chain joins TRBV28 and TRBJ1-2; D uncertain. The CDR3 loop spans 13 amino acids. CDR1 is MDHEN, CDR2 SYDVKM, per germline. The V end was cut by 4 bases, the J end by 4 bases, with 10 bases between. The CDR3 sequence: CASSSQATYGYTF. The CDR3 DNA reads TGTGCCAGCAGTTCCCAGGCGACCTATGGCTACACCTTC.

The chain joins TRBV10-2 to TRBJ2-5; possibly TRBD1 for D (6 bases). In germline, CDR1 is WSHSY, CDR2 SAAADI. V lost 5 bases to trimming and J lost 4 bases, with 17 bases between them. This CDR3 is built from 15 residues. CDR3: CASSLQGIHRETQYF. The CDR3 DNA follows: TGCGCCAGCAGTTTACAGGGAATTCATCGAGAGACCCAGTACTTC.

This clone was seen only once. The rearrangement joins TRBV2 to TRBJ1-2; D is perhaps TRBD1 (5 bases). CDR3 length equals 13 residues. Trimming shortened V by 4 bases and J by 4 bases, and 10 bases separated the two germline ends. The germline V gene encodes CDR1 SNHLY and CDR2 FYNNEI. CDR3 sequence (DNA): TGTGCCAGCAGTGGGGACTCGGTCTATGGCTACACCTTC. This gives the protein CASSGDSVYGYTF.

This clone came up once. The chain joins TRBV7-2 to TRBJ2-3; 10 bases are shared with TRBD2. This CDR3 comprises 14 residues. With 4 bases clipped from V and 4 bases from J, the junction kept 2 bases outside the gene matches. Germline CDR1 and CDR2: SGHTA and FQGNSA. CDR3 coding DNA: TGTGCCAGCAGCTCTAGCGGGAGTGCAGATACGCAGTATTTT. It codes for CASSSSGSADTQYF.

In this sample, this clone turned up once. This rearrangement joins TRBV6-1 to TRBJ2-7; tentatively, D is TRBD1 (5 bases). Germline lookup yields CDR1 MNHNS and CDR2 SASEGT. The CDR3 extends over 12 amino acids. The ends were cut back, 7 bases at V and 4 bases at J, with 11 bases in the middle. The CDR3 here is CASTDQGYEQYF. The CDR3 DNA follows: TGTGCCAGCACTGACCAGGGATACGAGCAGTACTTC.

J is TRBJ2-3 and V is TRBV2; TRBD1 is a possible D gene (6 bases). The V gene's germline CDR1 is SNHLY and CDR2 FYNNEI. Trimming removed 10 bases from V and 3 bases from J, with 14 bases in between. This CDR3 contains 13 residues. CDR3 bases: TGTGCCAAACGGACAGCGTTGACAGATACGCAGTATTTT. This codes for CAKRTALTDTQYF.

DNA for the CDR3: TGTGCCTCCTGCCCAGACAGTTTAGGGGAGCTGTTTTTT. It translates to CASCPDSLGELFF. V and J are TRBV30 and TRBJ2-2, with D perhaps TRBD1 (5 bases). V was shortened by 7 bases and J by 8 bases, with 17 bases between the two germline ends. Germline-derived CDR1 and CDR2 are GTSNPN and SVGIG (reference sequence). The CDR3 is 13 amino acids.

V gene TRBV29-1 combines with J gene TRBJ1-2; 8 bases align to TRBD1. The CDR3 is 12 residues long. Germline V gene data show CDR1 as SQVTM and CDR2 as ANQGSEA. J gave up 6 bases and V 6 bases, and 6 bases lay outside the gene matches. The CDR3 bases are TGCAGCGTGGGACAGGCTAGAAATGGCTACACCTTC. The encoded protein is CSVGQARNGYTF.

The V gene is TRBV27, the J gene TRBJ2-1; 11 bases fit TRBD2. Germline assignment: CDR1 MNHEY and CDR2 SMNVEV (reference sequence). The junction had 6 bases not matched to a gene; V was cut back by 9 bases and J by 5 bases. This CDR3 spans 14 amino acids. CDR3 coding DNA: TGTGCCAGTCAGACTAGCGGGACCAACAATGAGCAGTTCTTC. Amino acid sequence: CASQTSGTNNEQFF.

The CDR3 spells CASSLGTYNQPQHF. The CDR3 DNA follows: TGTGCCAGCAGCTTAGGGACATACAATCAGCCCCAGCATTTT. The chain employs TRBV7-9 and TRBJ1-5; D is possibly TRBD1 (5 bases). This CDR3 comprises 14 residues. Trimming removed 1 base from V and 3 bases from J, with 7 bases in between. Germline loops: CDR1 SEHNR, CDR2 FQNEAQ (reference sequence).

The rearrangement uses TRBV7-2 and TRBJ2-1; D is uncertain. The CDR3 runs to 12 residues. Germline V gene lookup returns CDR1 SGHTA and CDR2 FQGNSA. The V end lost 1 base, the J end lost 11 bases, and 9 bases lay between the germline ends. The CDR3 bases are TGTGCCAGCAGCTTAGGGCTCCCCCAGCAGTTCTTC. Translating it yields CASSLGLPQQFF.

V and J are TRBV5-1 and TRBJ2-7; 9 bases are a match to TRBD1. CDR1 is SGHRS, CDR2 YFSETQ, per germline. CDR3 length: 15 amino acids. Unmatched junction bases numbered 6, after V lost 4 bases and J lost 1 base. CDR3 amino acids: CASSDHRGLSYEQYF. CDR3 nucleotide sequence: TGCGCCAGCAGCGATCACAGGGGGCTGTCCTACGAGCAGTACTTC.

The chain joins TRBV10-2 to TRBJ1-5; D remains ambiguous. The CDR3 runs 14 residues. The germline V and J ends were trimmed by 2 bases and 0 bases, with 5 bases remaining between them. Germline V gives CDR1 WSHSY, CDR2 SAAADI. The chain's CDR3 is CASSEGYSNQPQHF. The DNA of the CDR3 is TGCGCCAGCAGTGAGGGATATAGCAATCAGCCCCAGCATTTT.